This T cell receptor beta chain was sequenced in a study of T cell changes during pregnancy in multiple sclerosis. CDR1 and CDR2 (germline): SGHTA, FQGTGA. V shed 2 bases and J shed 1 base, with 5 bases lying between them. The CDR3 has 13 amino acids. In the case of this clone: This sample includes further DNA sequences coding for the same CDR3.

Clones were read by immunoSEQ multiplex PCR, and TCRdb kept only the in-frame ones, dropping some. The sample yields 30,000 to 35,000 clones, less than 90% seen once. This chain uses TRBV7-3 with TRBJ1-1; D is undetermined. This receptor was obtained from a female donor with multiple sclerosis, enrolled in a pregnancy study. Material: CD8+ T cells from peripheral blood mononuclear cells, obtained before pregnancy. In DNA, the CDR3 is TGTGCCAGCAGCTTAGGGCAGAACACTGAAGCTTTCTTT. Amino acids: CASSLGQNTEAFF. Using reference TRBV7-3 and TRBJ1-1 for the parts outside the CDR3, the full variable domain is GAGVSQTPSNKVTEKGKYVELRCDPISGHTALYWYRQSLGQGPEFLIYFQGTGAADDSGLPNDRFFAVRPEGSVSTLKIQRTERGDSAVYLCASSLGQNTEAFFGQGTRLTVV.